A selection of T cell receptor beta chains follows, all from one sample in a study of shared clonotypes between healthy human individuals. Assay: immunoSEQ multiplex PCR; the TCRdb copy retains only in-frame clones and omits some. The repertoire includes about 690,000 clones, roughly 91% of them detected once, and 34% sits in the top ten. Sequenced material: memory CD8+ T cells from PBMCs. Every receptor here comes from a young man in good health. Some clones in this sample may be carry-over from other donors' samples. The CDR3 runs from the conserved cysteine through the conserved F or W. D genes are given only for firm matches. Clone size, where shown, is once, few, many, or a class for clones that have expanded.

J | D | V | size | DNA | CDR3
TRBJ1-1 | NA | TRBV28 | NA | TGTGCCAGCAGCCCGTTAGACGGGCCGAACACTGAAGCTTTCTTT | CASSPLDGPNTEAFF
TRBJ2-2 | NA | TRBV27 | NA | TGTGCCAGCAGTTGGGGAGGCGGCGGGGAGCTGTTTTTT | CASSWGGGGELFF
TRBJ1-2 | TRBD1 | TRBV4-3 | NA | TGCGCCAGCAGCCAATATCGGGACAGTGAAGATGGCTACACCTTC | CASSQYRDSEDGYTF
TRBJ2-7 | TRBD2 | TRBV7-3 | NA | TGTGCCAGCAGCTTACCGCGGGAGGGCCTTAAGCTGTACGAGCAGTACTTC | CASSLPREGLKLYEQYF
TRBJ2-3 | TRBD2 | TRBV2 | NA | TGTGCCAGCAGTGAATTTAGCGGGAGGACAGATACGCAGTATTTT | CASSEFSGRTDTQYF
TRBJ1-2 | NA | TRBV19 | NA | TGTGCCAGTAGCCGCCCGCCCGGCCAGGCCTTC | CASSRPPGQAF
TRBJ1-5 | NA | TRBV25-1 | NA | TGTGCCAGCAGCAGGGATAGCAATCAGCCCCAGCATTTT | CASSRDSNQPQHF
TRBJ2-1 | NA | TRBV27 | NA | TGTGCCAGCAGCCCTGACGTCCCGAGGGAGCAGTTCTTC | CASSPDVPREQFF
TRBJ2-1 | NA | TRBV27 | NA | TGTGCCAGCAGTCAGAGCGTGAGAGGCTTCTCTTATGAGCAGTTCTTC | CASSQSVRGFSYEQFF
TRBJ2-5 | TRBD2 | TRBV27 | NA | TGTGCCAGCAGTCCACCCGGACTAGCGGGAGGGCCACTCGACCAAGAGACCCAGTACTTC | CASSPPGLAGGPLDQETQYF
TRBJ2-5 | NA | TRBV11-2 | NA | TGTGCCAGCAGACAAACACAGGGCTACCAAGAGACCCAGTACTTC | CASRQTQGYQETQYF
TRBJ2-7 | NA | TRBV6-5 | once | TGTGCCAGCAGTTTCTTATACGAGCAGTACTTC | CASSFLYEQYF
TRBJ1-1 | TRBD1 | TRBV27 | NA | TGTGCCAGCAGAACATCGACAGGGGAGGCGAACACTGAAGCTTTCTTT | CASRTSTGEANTEAFF
TRBJ2-2 | NA | TRBV7-9 | once | TGTGCCAGCAGCTTAGGCCAGAACACCGGGGAGCTGTTTTTT | CASSLGQNTGELFF
TRBJ1-1 | NA | TRBV5-1 | few | TGCGCCAGCTTTATCAAGCCGGGGAGCACTGAAGCTTTCTTT | CASFIKPGSTEAFF
TRBJ2-2 | NA | TRBV4-1 | once | TGCGCCAGCAGCCAAGATCAACCCTGGGGCACCGGGGAGCTGTTTTTT | CASSQDQPWGTGELFF
TRBJ1-3 | NA | TRBV11-2 | NA | TGTGCCAGCAGCGGACGGGACTACATCTCTGGAAACACCATATATTTT | CASSGRDYISGNTIYF
TRBJ2-7 | NA | TRBV6-5 | once | TGTGCCAGCAGTTACTGGCAGGGACCCTACGAGCAGTACTTC | CASSYWQGPYEQYF
TRBJ2-3 | NA | TRBV5-4 | NA | TGTGCCAGCAGCTTGGAACCCACAGATACGCAGTATTTT | CASSLEPTDTQYF
TRBJ2-1 | NA | TRBV19 | NA | TGTGCCAGTAGTTGGGCAGGGGAAAACAATGAGCAGTTCTTC | CASSWAGENNEQFF
TRBJ1-6 | NA | TRBV7-9 | NA | TGTGCCAGCAGCCAGACAAGGGACCCCCTCCACTTT | CASSQTRDPLHF
TRBJ2-2 | NA | TRBV7-8 | NA | TGTGCCAGCAGCTCCCGGACCCCTCGGGCCGGGGAGCTGTTTTTT | CASSSRTPRAGELFF
TRBJ2-7 | TRBD1 | TRBV5-1 | NA | TGCGCCAGCAGCTGGTACCGGGACAGGGGTTCCTACGAGCAGTACTTC | CASSWYRDRGSYEQYF
TRBJ2-1 | NA | TRBV27 | NA | TGTGCCAGCAGACCGGGACTCACCACCTACAATGAGCAGTTCTTC | CASRPGLTTYNEQFF
TRBJ2-7 | TRBD2 | TRBV5-4 | NA | TGTGCCAGCAGAAACGGACTAGCGGGATTCCTAAACCCCGAGCAGTACTTC | CASRNGLAGFLNPEQYF
TRBJ2-7 | TRBD2 | TRBV18 | NA | TGTGCCAGCTCCGGGACTAGCCCCCTAGGTCCCGGCGAGCAGTACTTC | CASSGTSPLGPGEQYF
TRBJ2-7 | NA | TRBV4-3 | NA | TGCGCCAGCAGCCAAGGGGGAACAGGGACCTATGAGCAGTACTTC | CASSQGGTGTYEQYF
TRBJ2-1 | TRBD1 | TRBV11-2 | NA | TGTGCCAGCACCCCCGACAGGGGGCCATTCAATGAGCAGTTCTTC | CASTPDRGPFNEQFF
TRBJ1-4 | NA | TRBV4-1 | NA | TGCGCCAGCAGCCCGCGGGGGCCGACTAATGAAAAACTGTTTTTT | CASSPRGPTNEKLFF
TRBJ2-7 | TRBD1 | TRBV9 | NA | TGTGCCAGCAGCGCCTCCGGGACAGGCTCTTACGAGCAGTACTTC | CASSASGTGSYEQYF
TRBJ2-1 | TRBD1 | TRBV7-9 | NA | TGTGCCAGCAGCCCTTGGACAGGGACATACAATGAGCAGTTCTTC | CASSPWTGTYNEQFF
TRBJ2-1 | TRBD2 | TRBV28 | NA | TGTGCCAGCAGTTTTATGGCGGGAGTATACAATGAGCAGTTCTTC | CASSFMAGVYNEQFF
TRBJ2-1 | NA | TRBV29-1 | NA | TGCAGCGTTGAAGGCGCAGACGGGACGAGCTCCTACAATGAGCAGTTCTTC | CSVEGADGTSSYNEQFF
TRBJ1-5 | NA | TRBV28 | few | TGTGCCAGCCAACAGGGCATCGGAGGGAGCAATCAGCCCCAGCATTTT | CASQQGIGGSNQPQHF
TRBJ1-1 | NA | TRBV5-6 | NA | TGTGCCAGCAGCTTCAGCGACACTGAAGCTTTCTTT | CASSFSDTEAFF
TRBJ2-1 | NA | TRBV15 | many | TGTGCCACCAGCAGAGATCCGAAGGTGGGTGAGCAGTTCTTC | CATSRDPKVGEQFF
TRBJ2-7 | TRBD2 | TRBV19 | NA | TGTGCCAGTAGTCCATGGAGCGGGAACGAGCAGTACTTC | CASSPWSGNEQYF
TRBJ1-1 | TRBD1 | TRBV27 | few | TGTGCCAGCCTCCGACAGGGGTTAACTGAAGCTTTCTTT | CASLRQGLTEAFF
TRBJ2-3 | TRBD2 | TRBV7-2 | NA | TGTGCCAGCAGCAGAACCGGGACTAGCGGGGTAGGAGGCACGCAGTATTTT | CASSRTGTSGVGGTQYF
TRBJ1-2 | TRBD1 | TRBV27 | NA | TGTGCCAGCAGTCCACGACAGGGAGCGGGCTATGGCTACACCTTC | CASSPRQGAGYGYTF
TRBJ2-3 | TRBD2 | TRBV9 | once | TGTGCCAGCAGCGCCCCGAGGGGTGGCGGGAGGCTCGCAGATACGCAGTATTTT | CASSAPRGGGRLADTQYF
TRBJ2-3 | TRBD1 | TRBV27 | NA | TGTGCCAGTACGAACTTACCGGGACAGGGAAGTACAGATACGCAGTATTTT | CASTNLPGQGSTDTQYF
TRBJ1-4 | NA | TRBV9 | NA | TGTGCCAGCAGCTCCGCGAGTGATGAAAAACTGTTTTTT | CASSSASDEKLFF
TRBJ1-1 | NA | TRBV7-8 | NA | TGTGCCAGCAGTTTGGGGACTGAAGCTTTCTTT | CASSLGTEAFF
TRBJ2-1 | TRBD2 | TRBV7-2 | NA | TGTGCCAGCAGCACCCCGCTCACGGGACTAGCCATAGACTACAATGAGCAGTTCTTC | CASSTPLTGLAIDYNEQFF
TRBJ1-2 | TRBD1 | TRBV10-1 | NA | TGCGCCAGCAGGGGTAACCGGGACAGGGGAGGTCGTGGCTACACCTTC | CASRGNRDRGGRGYTF
TRBJ1-2 | TRBD1 | TRBV28 | NA | TGTGCCAGCAGTTTAGACGTGCAGGGGGAGTACTATGGCTACACCTTC | CASSLDVQGEYYGYTF
TRBJ1-4 | TRBD1 | TRBV6-1 | NA | TGTGCCAGCACCGGACAGGCCTTCGAAAAACTGTTTTTT | CASTGQAFEKLFF